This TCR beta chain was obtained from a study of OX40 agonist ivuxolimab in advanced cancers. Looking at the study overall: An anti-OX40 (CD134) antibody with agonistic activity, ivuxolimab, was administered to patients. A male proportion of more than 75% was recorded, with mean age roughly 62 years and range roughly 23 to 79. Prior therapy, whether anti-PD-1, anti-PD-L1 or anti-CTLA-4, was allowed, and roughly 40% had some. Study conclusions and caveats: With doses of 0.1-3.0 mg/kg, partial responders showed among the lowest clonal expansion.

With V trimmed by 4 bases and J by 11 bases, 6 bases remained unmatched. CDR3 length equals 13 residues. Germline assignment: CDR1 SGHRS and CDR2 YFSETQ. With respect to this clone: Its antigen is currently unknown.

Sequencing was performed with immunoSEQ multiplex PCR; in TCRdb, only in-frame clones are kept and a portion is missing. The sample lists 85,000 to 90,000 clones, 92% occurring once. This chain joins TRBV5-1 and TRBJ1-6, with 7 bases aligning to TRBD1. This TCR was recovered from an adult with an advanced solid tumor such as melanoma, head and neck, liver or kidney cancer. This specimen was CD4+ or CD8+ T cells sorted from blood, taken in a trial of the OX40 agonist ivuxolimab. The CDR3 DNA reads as TGCGCCAGCAGCGACGGGACAGTCACACCCCTCCACTTT. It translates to CASSDGTVTPLHF.